The rows below give T cell receptor beta chains drawn from one sample of a study of identical twins. TCRdb reanalysed the 5' RACE reads using MiXCR and keeps one entry per CDR3 protein. This table holds 550,000 to 800,000 distinct CDR3 sequences, under 8.5% found once. These sequences were also reported in another study, on yellow fever vaccine responses in identical twins.

The sample was PBMCs. These receptors all come from a woman younger than 35 in good health. CDR3s include the opening cysteine and the closing phenylalanine or tryptophan. The D gene is left open where the match is weak. For some rows the clone size is stated as once, few or many, or as a class when expanded; others skip it.

>TRBV4-1|NA|TRBJ1-1|NA
TGCGCCAGCAGCCAGCTATTCGGACCGGTGGGTGAAGCTTTCTTT
CASSQLFGPVGEAFF
>TRBV24-1|NA|TRBJ2-3|TRBD1
TGTGCCACCAGTGATGGGACAGGACCTAGCACAGATACGCAGTATTTT
CATSDGTGPSTDTQYF
>TRBV5-1|NA|TRBJ2-2|TRBD2
TGCGCCAGCAGCCCGGTGCAGTTCGGGAGGGCAACCGGGGAGCTGTTTTTT
CASSPVQFGRATGELFF
>TRBV11-2|NA|TRBJ2-7|NA
TGTGCCAGCAGCTTCGCGCCAATGGGGGGTAGGGAGCAGTACTTC
CASSFAPMGGREQYF
>TRBV28|few|TRBJ2-5|TRBD2
TGTGCCAGCAGTGGGCGGGACTACCCACAAGAGACCCAGTACTTC
CASSGRDYPQETQYF
>TRBV28|NA|TRBJ2-7|TRBD2
TGTGCCAGCAGTTTGGGGGGGACTGGCGGGTACGAGCAGTACTTC
CASSLGGTGGYEQYF
>TRBV12-3/TRBV12-4|NA|TRBJ1-5|TRBD1
TGTGCCAGCAGCCGAGGACAGGGCGAAAATAGCAATCAGCCCCAGCATTTT
CASSRGQGENSNQPQHF
>TRBV21-1|NA|TRBJ1-4|NA
TGTGCCAGCAGCAAAGTGGATAGGGGAACTAATGAAAAACTGTTTTTT
CASSKVDRGTNEKLFF
>TRBV14|NA|TRBJ2-1|TRBD2
TGTGCCAGCAGCAGGGGACTAGCGGGGACCGGGGAGCAGTTCTTC
CASSRGLAGTGEQFF
>TRBV20-1|many|TRBJ2-5|NA
TGCAGTGCTAGTCAGGGAGAGACCCAGTACTTC
CSASQGETQYF
>TRBV20-1|few|TRBJ2-1|NA
TGCAGTGCTCCTGCCGGGGCCAATGAGCAGTTCTTC
CSAPAGANEQFF
>TRBV5-6|few|TRBJ2-7|NA
TGTGCCAGCAGCTTAGGGATAAGCGAGCAGTACTTC
CASSLGISEQYF
>TRBV20-1|few|TRBJ1-1|NA
TGCAGTGCTAGTAAGGTGGGGGCTGAGGGCACTGAAGCTTTCTTT
CSASKVGAEGTEAFF
>TRBV18|many|TRBJ2-1|NA
TGTGCCAGCTCACCCCCCGACTCTTACAATGAGCAGTTCTTC
CASSPPDSYNEQFF
>TRBV6-5|many|TRBJ2-2|NA
TGTGCCAGCAGTTACGGCCTGGGGTGGACCGGGGAGCTGTTTTTT
CASSYGLGWTGELFF
>TRBV24-1|many|TRBJ1-2|TRBD1
TGTGCCACCGCAGGACAGGGTGATCGCTATGGCTACACCTTC
CATAGQGDRYGYTF
>TRBV3-1|NA|TRBJ2-1|NA
TGTGCCAGCCCTGACAGCTACTACAATGAGCAGTTCTTC
CASPDSYYNEQFF
>TRBV3-1|few|TRBJ2-7|NA
TGTGCCAGCAGCCAAGGGGGGTTACTCTCCTACGAGCAGTACTTC
CASSQGGLLSYEQYF
>TRBV4-1|NA|TRBJ2-3|TRBD1
TGCGCCAGCAGCCAAGAAGCGGCAGGGGGTAGCACAGATACGCAGTATTTT
CASSQEAAGGSTDTQYF
>TRBV5-5|NA|TRBJ2-5|NA
TGTGCCAGCAGCATCAACGGACAGCTTCAAGAGACCCAGTACTTC
CASSINGQLQETQYF
>TRBV2|few|TRBJ2-7|NA
TGTGCCAGCAGTGAAGGGGCAGGGCCCTACGAGCAGTACTTC
CASSEGAGPYEQYF
>TRBV6-1|once|TRBJ2-5|NA
TGTGCCACCCGGGTGACGAGTGGAGAGACCCAGTACTTC
CATRVTSGETQYF
>TRBV2|many|TRBJ2-3|NA
TGTGCCAGCGGGGGGTTCGTCTACACAGATACGCAGTATTTT
CASGGFVYTDTQYF
>TRBV5-1|few|TRBJ2-2|NA
TGCGCCAGCAGCTTGGCCAACAGGGTGAACGGGGAGCTGTTTTTT
CASSLANRVNGELFF
>TRBV24-1|NA|TRBJ2-5|NA
TGTGCCACCAGTGAGTTGGGCCGCGAGACCCAGTACTTC
CATSELGRETQYF
>TRBV20-1|NA|TRBJ2-5|NA
TGCAGTGAGGGGCGGGGGCCGCAAGAGACCCAGTACTTC
CSEGRGPQETQYF
>TRBV18|NA|TRBJ2-1|TRBD1
TGTGCCAGCTCACCACCCGGGACAGGGACGTACAATGAGCAGTTCTTC
CASSPPGTGTYNEQFF
>TRBV29-1|NA|TRBJ2-7|NA
TGCAGCGTTGCGGGTGGGAGTTTCGACGAGCAGTACTTC
CSVAGGSFDEQYF
>TRBV5-1|NA|TRBJ1-2|NA
TGCGCCAGCAGTCGGAACAGTGACTATGGCTACACCTTC
CASSRNSDYGYTF
>TRBV2|NA|TRBJ2-1|TRBD2
TGTGCCAGCAGTGAACGGCTAGCGGGAGGGCAGGAGCAGTTCTTC
CASSERLAGGQEQFF
>TRBV20-1|NA|TRBJ2-3|TRBD2
TGCAGTGCTAGAGCCTCTAAACTAGCGGGCTACACAGATACGCAGTATTTT
CSARASKLAGYTDTQYF
>TRBV4-1|many|TRBJ1-2|TRBD1
TGCGCCAGCAGCCAACCGACAGGGTCGGGAGGCTACACCTTC
CASSQPTGSGGYTF